The clone carrying this TCR beta chain was counted a single time. Other DNA sequences from this sample encode an identical CDR3 as well. The data originate from a study of blood T cell repertoires in COVID-19. V was clipped by 2 bases and J by 4 bases, with 9 bases between them. The CDR3 spans 14 residues. The germline V gene encodes CDR1 MNHEY and CDR2 SMNVEV (reference sequence). Sequenced by immunoSEQ multiplex PCR; TCRdb stores in-frame clones only, minus some. The repertoire holds about 260,000 clones, about 88% seen once, with just under 2% in the top ten. This sequence joins TRBV27 and TRBJ1-3; TRBD1 might be the D (6 bases). The TCR originated in a young man with active or convalescent COVID-19. Input material: peripheral blood. The CDR3 DNA follows: TGTGCCAGCAGTTTAGGGGGCTCGGGAAACACCATATATTTT. Translating gives CASSLGGSGNTIYF.